Listed below are T cell receptor beta chains from one sample, sequenced in a study of T cells in localized non-small cell lung cancer. Sequencing used immunoSEQ multiplex PCR; TCRdb keeps in-frame clones, though not all of them. The table lists thousands of clones, 20% to 25% of them singletons. The sample was lung tumor tissue, taken before any cancer treatment. All receptors come from a male donor at least 60 years old with stage I lung adenocarcinoma. The CDR3 runs from the conserved cysteine through the conserved F or W. For some rows the clone size is stated as once, few or many, or as a class when expanded; others skip it.

cdr3_aa: CASIATDSNQPQHF
j_call: TRBJ1-5
v_call: TRBV6-8
clone_size: NA

cdr3_aa: CASSIGRNTDTQYF
j_call: TRBJ2-3
v_call: TRBV19
clone_size: NA

cdr3_aa: CATSTTGQRTDTQYF
j_call: TRBJ2-3
v_call: TRBV15
clone_size: NA

cdr3_aa: CASSSRTGTNYGYTF
j_call: TRBJ1-2
v_call: TRBV6-8
clone_size: NA

cdr3_aa: CASSLYVNTGELFF
j_call: TRBJ2-2
v_call: TRBV28
clone_size: NA

cdr3_aa: CASSQPGQGLRDLHF
j_call: TRBJ1-6
v_call: TRBV6-8
clone_size: medium-sized

cdr3_aa: CASSPGQVLYSNQPQHF
j_call: TRBJ1-5
v_call: TRBV11-3
clone_size: NA

cdr3_aa: CASSLDSDPHEAFF
j_call: TRBJ1-1
v_call: TRBV11-3
clone_size: medium-sized

cdr3_aa: CASSLGLTGSGANVLTF
j_call: TRBJ2-6
v_call: TRBV13
clone_size: NA

cdr3_aa: CASSTLNTQYF
j_call: TRBJ2-3
v_call: TRBV19
clone_size: NA

cdr3_aa: CSVESIRTEAFF
j_call: TRBJ1-1
v_call: TRBV29-1
clone_size: few

cdr3_aa: CASGLTSLEQFF
j_call: TRBJ2-1
v_call: TRBV28
clone_size: NA

cdr3_aa: CASSMDVSSYNEQFF
j_call: TRBJ2-1
v_call: TRBV19
clone_size: NA

cdr3_aa: CASSIGGWNTGELFF
j_call: TRBJ2-2
v_call: TRBV19
clone_size: NA

cdr3_aa: CASSLNTGQEKLFF
j_call: TRBJ1-4
v_call: TRBV11-3
clone_size: NA

cdr3_aa: CASSGGSETQYF
j_call: TRBJ2-5
v_call: TRBV9
clone_size: few

cdr3_aa: CASSLILGLAGVSYNEQFF
j_call: TRBJ2-1
v_call: TRBV11-3
clone_size: few

cdr3_aa: CASSYSEGTGVLPNYGYTF
j_call: TRBJ1-2
v_call: TRBV6-8
clone_size: few

cdr3_aa: CASSPSHSGGRTDTQYF
j_call: TRBJ2-3
v_call: TRBV1
clone_size: few

cdr3_aa: CASSLGARGENQPQHF
j_call: TRBJ1-5
v_call: TRBV7-6
clone_size: few

cdr3_aa: CASSSDRTTNEKLFF
j_call: TRBJ1-4
v_call: TRBV6-8
clone_size: NA

cdr3_aa: CASSLRRDYGYTF
j_call: TRBJ1-2
v_call: TRBV28
clone_size: medium-sized

cdr3_aa: CASSYDQAGGATGGELFF
j_call: TRBJ2-2
v_call: TRBV6-8
clone_size: few

cdr3_aa: CASSLLGGTDTQYF
j_call: TRBJ2-3
v_call: TRBV7-7
clone_size: NA

cdr3_aa: CASSTGGGGYGYTF
j_call: TRBJ1-2
v_call: TRBV18
clone_size: few

cdr3_aa: CASSDSGQNSPLHF
j_call: TRBJ1-6
v_call: TRBV6-8
clone_size: few

cdr3_aa: CASSRTSGSLDEQYF
j_call: TRBJ2-7
v_call: TRBV19
clone_size: NA

cdr3_aa: CASSRDRASSGANVLTF
j_call: TRBJ2-6
v_call: TRBV11-3
clone_size: few

cdr3_aa: CASSPGTAWDTQYF
j_call: TRBJ2-3
v_call: TRBV28
clone_size: few

cdr3_aa: CATSRGQGDGQPQHF
j_call: TRBJ1-5
v_call: TRBV15
clone_size: few

cdr3_aa: CSVPGDYRYLNEQFF
j_call: TRBJ2-1
v_call: TRBV29-1
clone_size: NA

cdr3_aa: CASSEGTGYEQYF
j_call: TRBJ2-7
v_call: TRBV23-1
clone_size: NA

cdr3_aa: CASSPGLAENYNEQFF
j_call: TRBJ2-1
v_call: TRBV11-3
clone_size: medium-sized

cdr3_aa: CASTQAAGELFF
j_call: TRBJ2-2
v_call: TRBV6-8
clone_size: NA

cdr3_aa: CASSGQPNTEAFF
j_call: TRBJ1-1
v_call: TRBV6-8
clone_size: medium-sized

cdr3_aa: CASSQEMGSYNEQFF
j_call: TRBJ2-1
v_call: TRBV14
clone_size: NA

cdr3_aa: CASSSYTGPHEQYF
j_call: TRBJ2-7
v_call: TRBV28
clone_size: NA

cdr3_aa: CASSRRLAGKAKNIQYF
j_call: TRBJ2-4
v_call: TRBV11-3
clone_size: medium-sized

cdr3_aa: CASSFSSGTGHEQYF
j_call: TRBJ2-7
v_call: TRBV28
clone_size: few

cdr3_aa: CASRRGVDYGYTF
j_call: TRBJ1-2
v_call: TRBV25-1
clone_size: NA

cdr3_aa: CASSPRGAGQETQYF
j_call: TRBJ2-5
v_call: TRBV19
clone_size: NA

cdr3_aa: CASGEGSNRGTGELFF
j_call: TRBJ2-2
v_call: TRBV6-7
clone_size: few

cdr3_aa: CASSWDRGQETQYF
j_call: TRBJ2-5
v_call: TRBV28
clone_size: NA

cdr3_aa: CASSSQGVGVTEAFF
j_call: TRBJ1-1
v_call: TRBV11-3
clone_size: medium-sized

cdr3_aa: CASSVGPVGYNEQFF
j_call: TRBJ2-1
v_call: TRBV9
clone_size: NA

cdr3_aa: CASSASGTLAGRPGVEGYTF
j_call: TRBJ1-2
v_call: TRBV19
clone_size: NA

cdr3_aa: CASSSAGGNEQFF
j_call: TRBJ2-1
v_call: TRBV19
clone_size: NA

cdr3_aa: CASGTAVGGEAFF
j_call: TRBJ1-1
v_call: TRBV10-2
clone_size: NA

cdr3_aa: CASSPMERGETQYF
j_call: TRBJ2-5
v_call: TRBV9
clone_size: few

cdr3_aa: CASSDGGKDTEAFF
j_call: TRBJ1-1
v_call: TRBV25-1
clone_size: NA

cdr3_aa: CASSTTGSSGANVLTF
j_call: TRBJ2-6
v_call: TRBV19
clone_size: once

cdr3_aa: CASSQDWGGRADTQYF
j_call: TRBJ2-3
v_call: TRBV4-1
clone_size: medium-sized

cdr3_aa: CASSEMVAGASQYF
j_call: TRBJ2-3
v_call: TRBV2
clone_size: NA

cdr3_aa: CATRTGFSGANVLTF
j_call: TRBJ2-6
v_call: TRBV28
clone_size: few

cdr3_aa: CASSEGGAVPYNEQFF
j_call: TRBJ2-1
v_call: TRBV9
clone_size: NA

cdr3_aa: CASSLEGATAYEQYF
j_call: TRBJ2-7
v_call: TRBV11-3
clone_size: NA

cdr3_aa: CASSLAPGSSGANVLTF
j_call: TRBJ2-6
v_call: TRBV11-3
clone_size: few

cdr3_aa: CASSLDSRGGTFF
j_call: TRBJ1-1
v_call: TRBV18
clone_size: few

cdr3_aa: CASSPRAENQPQHF
j_call: TRBJ1-5
v_call: TRBV18
clone_size: NA

cdr3_aa: CASSQDLPHTGAYYEQYF
j_call: TRBJ2-7
v_call: TRBV11-3
clone_size: few